In this sample, the clone carrying this TCR beta chain turned up once. Its antigen is still unknown. The use of a sample-barcoded 5' primer and a J-beta primer mix characterized a second PCR of 7 to 11 cycles. The study obtained at least 3 million CDR3-containing paired-end reads from every sample. TCRdb re-called the 5' RACE reads with MiXCR, one entry per CDR3 protein. The sample records 1.5 million to 2 million distinct CDR3 sequences, 28% being singletons. Isolation per sample recovered at least 6 million PBMCs. This record belongs to a study of blood T cells in healthy people across ages. General study results and limits: TCR beta diversity tracked closely with naive T cell percentage. The recorded TCR beta diversity per million T cells decreased in a roughly linear manner with age.

The clonotype originates from a woman aged 25 to 39 in good health. Sequenced sample: blood.

For the CDR3, the DNA is TGTGCCAGCACCAACGGTGGACAGGGATCAGCTTTCTTT. Amino acid sequence: CASTNGGQGSAFF. V and J are TRBV6-5 and TRBJ1-1; 8 nucleotides agree with TRBD1. With 7 bases clipped from V and 10 bases from J, the junction kept 11 bases outside the gene matches. Looked up from germline, CDR1 is MNHEY and CDR2 is SVGAGI. This CDR3 region has 13 residues.